This T cell receptor (beta chain) was recovered during a study of T cell repertoires in cytomegalovirus infection. Study findings and constraints: Predominance within the ex vivo response was attributable to HLA-C-restricted CMV-specific TCR beta clonotypes. Cumulative public TCR beta family frequency identified CMV carriers with the relevant HLA.

Comments on this clonotype: Its specificity is unknown.

Using its own MiXCR run on the reads, TCRdb lists one record per CDR3 protein. This sample has around 900,000 distinct CDR3 sequences, with under 40% found just once. CDR3 length: 14 residues. Trimming stripped 3 bases from V and 0 bases from J, with 8 bases between. CDR1 and CDR2 (germline): MNHEY, SMNVEV (reference sequence). The sample in question was cultured CD8+ T cells from PBMCs, obtained from culture after CMV antigen stimulation. The J gene is TRBJ1-1, the V gene TRBV27; D ambiguous. This clonotype was sampled from a human donor in good health (CMV status not recorded). Some clones in this sample may be carry-over from other donors' samples. DNA of the CDR3: TGTGCCAGCAGTTTTGGCAGTATGAACACTGAAGCTTTCTTT. Protein: CASSFGSMNTEAFF.